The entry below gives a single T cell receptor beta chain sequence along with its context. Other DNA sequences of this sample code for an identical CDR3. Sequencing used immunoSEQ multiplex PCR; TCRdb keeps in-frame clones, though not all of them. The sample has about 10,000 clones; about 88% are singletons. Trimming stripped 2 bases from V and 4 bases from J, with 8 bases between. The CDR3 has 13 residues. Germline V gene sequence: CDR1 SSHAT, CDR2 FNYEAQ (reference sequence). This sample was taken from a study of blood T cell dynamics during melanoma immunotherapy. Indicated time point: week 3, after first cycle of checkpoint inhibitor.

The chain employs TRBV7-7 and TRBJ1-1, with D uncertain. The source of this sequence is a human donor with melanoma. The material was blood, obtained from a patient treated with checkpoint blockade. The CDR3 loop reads CASSLSTVTEAFF. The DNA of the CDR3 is TGTGCCAGCAGCTTATCGACGGTCACTGAAGCTTTCTTT.